Sequencing of this T cell receptor (beta chain) was carried out in a study of regulatory T cells in long-lasting Graves disease. The time point here: newly diagnosed GD, antithyroid drugs for less than 3 months. PBMC-derived RNA was used for the TCR library. Investigators prepared the TCR beta libraries by applying iRepertoire HTBI primers and Arm-PCR of CDR3 regions. TCRdb processed the multiplex PCR reads anew with MiXCR; each CDR3 protein has one entry. The sample lists roughly 380,000 distinct CDR3 sequences, over 15% seen once, with less than 35% in the top ten. CDR3 length equals 16 residues. Germline V gene lookup returns CDR1 MDHEN and CDR2 SYDVKM. V was pared by 5 bases and J by 6 bases, with 16 bases of the junction left unmatched. These data are also associated with another study on T cells in Graves' hyperthyroidism and ophthalmopathy.

The rearrangement uses TRBV28 and TRBJ2-7; 7 bases align to TRBD1. Material: peripheral blood mononuclear cells (PBMCs), obtained at new diagnosis, from a patient treated with antithyroid drugs. The sequence derives from a man in his forties with Graves disease. The CDR3 nucleotides read TGTGCCAGCAGTCCAGGGACAGCCTTCACCCCAGTCGAGCAGTACTTC. Translating it yields CASSPGTAFTPVEQYF. The full variable domain, with the rest looked up from reference TRBV28 and TRBJ2-7, is DVKVTQSSRYLVKRTGEKVFLECVQDMDHENMFWYRQDPGLGLRLIYFSYDVKMKEKGDIPEGYSVSREKKERFSLILESASTNQTSMYLCASSPGTAFTPVEQYFGPGTRLTVT.